The clone carrying this TCR beta chain was detected ten times or more. Researchers made TCR cDNA using 5'RACE template switching, and this step added a universal primer site and UMIs. Each CDR3 protein gets one entry after TCRdb re-called the 5' RACE reads with MiXCR. The data show about 240,000 distinct CDR3 sequences, approximately 3.5% seen once. This specimen comes from a study of T cells after yellow fever vaccination. CDR3 length equals 13 residues. Germline V gene sequence: CDR1 SGHDT, CDR2 YYEEEE. Trimming removed 4 bases at V and 7 bases at J, with 12 bases between. The clonotype originates from a man aged 18-30 years who received the YFV17D yellow fever vaccine. The V and J genes are TRBV5-6 and TRBJ1-5; D is ambiguous. The sequences come from PBMCs, collected 15 days after the yellow fever booster vaccination. The CDR3 nucleotides read TGTGCCAGCAGCGAAAACTTACACCAGCCCCAGCATTTT. This gives the protein CASSENLHQPQHF.